The source of this TCR beta chain is a study of blood T cell repertoires in COVID-19. Overall study context: Acute-phase and convalescent COVID-19 samples originated in the United States, Italy and Spain. Sources were T cells, B-cell-depleted T cells, or PBMCs; the material itself was cDNA or gDNA.

Per the original data handling: Cell counts per sample came from amplifying reference gene primers. TCRdb keeps only in-frame clones here, not all; method: immunoSEQ multiplex PCR. Clonal size and the V and J genes are those of that table, whereas D and trimming came from the DNA. The sample lists around 130,000 clones, about 80% seen once, with less than 9.5% in the top ten. This CDR3 has 14 residues. CDR1 and CDR2 from the germline V gene are SGHKS and YYEKEE (reference sequence). Trimming took 4 bases from V and 0 from J, leaving 10 bases between them. The chain links TRBV5-5 to TRBJ1-1; D remains unclear. Sequenced material: peripheral blood. The sequence came from a human donor in a cohort sampled during active COVID-19. This CDR3 reads CASSTTSLNTEAFF. The DNA for the CDR3 is TGTGCCAGCAGCACAACATCACTGAACACTGAAGCTTTCTTT.